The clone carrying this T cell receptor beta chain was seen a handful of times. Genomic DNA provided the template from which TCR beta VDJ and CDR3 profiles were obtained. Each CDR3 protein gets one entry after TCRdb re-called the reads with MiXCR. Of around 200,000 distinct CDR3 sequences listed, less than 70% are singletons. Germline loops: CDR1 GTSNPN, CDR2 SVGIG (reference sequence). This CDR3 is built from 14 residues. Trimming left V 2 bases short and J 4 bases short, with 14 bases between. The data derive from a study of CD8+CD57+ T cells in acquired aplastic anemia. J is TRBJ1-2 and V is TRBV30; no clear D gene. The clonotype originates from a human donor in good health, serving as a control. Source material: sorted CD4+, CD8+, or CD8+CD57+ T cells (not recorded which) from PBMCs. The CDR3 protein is CAWSPSPASYGYTF. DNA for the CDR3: TGTGCCTGGAGTCCCTCGCCCGCAAGCTATGGCTACACCTTC.